This T cell receptor (beta chain) was captured by sequencing in a study of T-cell memory formation after mild COVID-19. Regarding this clonotype: Its antigen is unidentified.

Study-wide points: The pre-infection memory compartment contained some responding clones, suggesting cross-reactive memory joined. Mostly located in CM and EM were contracting CD4+ clones, with contracting CD8+ clones located in EMRA. Later expanders leaned CD4+, whereas clones that contracted between day 15 and 85 were balanced CD4/CD8.

Germline-derived CDR1 and CDR2 are LGHNA and YNFKEQ. The CDR3 totals 16 residues. Trimming took 8 bases from V and 6 from J; bases not matched to a gene: 13. TCR alpha and TCR beta cDNA libraries carrying sample barcodes and UMIs were produced by 5'RACE using constant-segment primers. TCRdb recomputed calls from the 5' RACE reads with MiXCR, one row per CDR3 protein. Of roughly 35,000 distinct CDR3 sequences listed, roughly 21% are singletons. The TCR originated in an adult who had mild COVID-19 (a few samples of this study predate the infection). Cell type and time point are not known. The V call is TRBV4-2, the J call TRBJ2-3, with 11 bases matching TRBD2. Material for sequencing was PBMCs or a T cell subset sorted from them (not recorded which). The CDR3 reads CASGDRLAGGHDTQYF. Here the CDR3 DNA reads TGTGCCAGCGGGGACCGCTTAGCGGGGGGGCATGATACGCAGTATTTT.